The table lists the clone carrying this T cell receptor (beta chain) with a few counts. Its antigen is not known. Multiplex touch-down PCR with TRB-A/B primers amplified rearranged V-D-J TRB sequences. TCRdb analysed the multiplex PCR reads with MiXCR anew, one entry per CDR3 protein. The sample consists of 10,000 to 15,000 distinct CDR3 sequences, under 40% of them appearing once. These data come from a study of T cell repertoires in aging, cancer and after chemotherapy. Across the whole study: The whole study produced a dataset of around 9 million TCR reads.

The template was genomic DNA from peripheral blood, not RNA. Germline assignment: CDR1 MNHNS and CDR2 SASEGT. The V end lost 8 bases, the J end lost 2 bases, and 16 bases lay between the germline ends. The CDR3 spans 15 residues. Findings and caveats of the study: Median generation probability rose over the chemotherapy interval in each cancer cohort, suggesting rebound thymic output.

The receptor was isolated from a human donor in good health. The donor label of this sample is uncertain. The sequenced sample was blood. The gene calls are TRBV6-1 and TRBJ1-3; D gene unclear. This CDR3 is CASLRLGATGNTIYF. CDR3 nucleotide sequence: TGTGCCAGCCTTAGGCTCGGCGCAACTGGAAACACCATATATTTT.